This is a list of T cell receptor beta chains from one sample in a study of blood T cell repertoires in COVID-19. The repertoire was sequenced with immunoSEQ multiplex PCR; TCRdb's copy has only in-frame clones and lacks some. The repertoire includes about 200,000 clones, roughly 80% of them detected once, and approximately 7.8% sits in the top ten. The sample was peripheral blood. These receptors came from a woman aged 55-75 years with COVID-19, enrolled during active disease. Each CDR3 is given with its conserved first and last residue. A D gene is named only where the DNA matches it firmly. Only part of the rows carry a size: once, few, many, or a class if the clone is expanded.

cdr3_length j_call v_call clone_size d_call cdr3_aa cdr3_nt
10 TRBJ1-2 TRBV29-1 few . CSHSGAGYTF TGCAGCCATTCCGGAGCGGGCTACACCTTC
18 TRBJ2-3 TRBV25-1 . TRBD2 CASSYPTLAGTATDTQYF TGTGCCAGCAGTTACCCCACCCTAGCGGGGACCGCGACAGATACGCAGTATTTT
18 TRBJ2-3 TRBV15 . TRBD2 CATSRAYNSGRATDTQYF TGTGCCACCAGCAGAGCATATAATAGCGGGAGGGCCACAGATACGCAGTATTTT
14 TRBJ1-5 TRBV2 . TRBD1 CASRLTGVSQPQHF TGTGCCAGCAGGTTGACAGGGGTGAGTCAGCCCCAGCATTTT
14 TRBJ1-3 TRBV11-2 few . CASSSVHSGNTIYF TGTGCCAGCAGCTCAGTACACAGTGGAAACACCATATATTTT
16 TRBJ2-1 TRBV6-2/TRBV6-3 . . CASSAVQLVGYNEQFF TGTGCCAGCAGTGCGGTTCAGTTAGTGGGTTACAATGAGCAGTTCTTC
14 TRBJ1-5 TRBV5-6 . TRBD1 CASSLGDRAQPQHF TGTGCCAGCAGCTTGGGGGACAGGGCTCAGCCCCAGCATTTT
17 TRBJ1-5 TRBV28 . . CASSPAPRGGGNQPQHF TGTGCCAGCAGTCCGGCACCTCGGGGGGGAGGCAATCAGCCCCAGCATTTT
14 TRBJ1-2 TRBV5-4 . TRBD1 CASSAGQESYGYTF TGTGCCAGCAGCGCCGGACAGGAATCCTATGGCTACACCTTC
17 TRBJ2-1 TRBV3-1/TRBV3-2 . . CASSRGAGDSSYNEQFF TGTGCCAGCAGCCGCGGCGCCGGGGATAGCTCCTACAATGAGCAGTTCTTC
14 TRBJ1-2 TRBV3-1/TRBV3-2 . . CASSQHDSDYGYTF TGTGCCAGCAGCCAACATGACAGTGACTATGGCTACACCTTC
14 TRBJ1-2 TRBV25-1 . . CASSESRGLFGYTF TGTGCCAGCAGTGAATCGCGGGGATTATTTGGCTACACCTTC
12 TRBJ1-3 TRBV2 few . CASTSSGNTIYF TGTGCCAGCACCTCCTCTGGAAACACCATATATTTT
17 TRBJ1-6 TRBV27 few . CASSLFTRGTYNSPLHF TGTGCCAGCAGTTTATTTACGCGGGGTACCTATAATTCACCCCTCCACTTT
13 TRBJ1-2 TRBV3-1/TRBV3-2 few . CASSQTDPYGYTF TGTGCCAGCAGCCAAACAGACCCCTATGGCTACACCTTC
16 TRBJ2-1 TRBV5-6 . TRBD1 CASSGVIGTGGNEQFF TGTGCCAGCAGCGGAGTCATCGGGACAGGGGGCAATGAGCAGTTCTTC